What follows are 16 T cell receptor beta chains derived from one specimen sequenced in a study of blood T cell repertoires in COVID-19 (dated by TCRdb to the early 2020s). The library was built by means of the immunoSEQ multiplex PCR assay. Held by TCRdb, this immuneACCESS table contains in-frame sequences only and omits some clones. Under half of the omission traces to an unresolved V gene where checked; the cause of the rest is unknown. The sample has hundreds of thousands of clones on record, over 75% of them singletons. Approximately 1% of the sample is in the top ten clones. The material sequenced was PBMCs or T cells enriched from blood (not recorded which). Receptors were obtained from a man aged 18-30 years who had recovered from COVID-19.

The chain carries TRBV28 and TRBJ2-2, with a possible D match to TRBD1 (5 bases). Trimming stripped 6 bases from V and 1 base from J, with 9 bases between. This CDR3 contains 14 residues. Germline V gene sequence: CDR1 MDHEN, CDR2 SYDVKM. The CDR3 sequence: CASSPGQNTGELFF. DNA for the CDR3: TGTGCCAGCAGCCCCGGACAGAACACCGGGGAGCTGTTTTTT.

This rearrangement joins TRBV6-5 to TRBJ2-5; possible D gene TRBD1, 6 bases. Looked up from germline, CDR1 is MNHEY and CDR2 is SVGAGI. The CDR3 extends over 12 amino acids. V was shortened by 8 bases and J by 5 bases, with 12 bases between the two germline ends. The CDR3 sequence: CASGQGLETQYF. CDR3 DNA sequence: TGTGCCAGCGGTCAGGGGTTGGAGACCCAGTACTTC.

CDR3 in DNA: TGTGCCAGCAGCTCGGGACAGGTAACAATCTATGGCTACACCTTC. The encoded protein is CASSSGQVTIYGYTF. V gene TRBV5-6 combines with J gene TRBJ1-2; TRBD1 aligns across 8 bases. The germline gives CDR1 SGHDT, CDR2 YYEEEE. The V segment lost 3 bases and the J segment 4 bases; nucleotides outside the gene matches: 8. The CDR3 runs to 15 residues.

J is TRBJ2-1 and V is TRBV2; TRBD2 agrees at 10 bases. The junction had 5 bases not matched to a gene; V was cut back by 8 bases and J by 4 bases. The CDR3 covers 14 residues. Germline V lookup: CDR1 SNHLY, CDR2 FYNNEI. The CDR3 protein is CASELAGIYNEQFF. CDR3 DNA sequence: TGTGCCAGCGAACTAGCGGGAATTTACAATGAGCAGTTCTTC.

This clone came up once. V is TRBV24-1 and J is TRBJ2-3; 8 nucleotides agree with TRBD1. Trimming removed 4 bases from V and 2 bases from J; junction bases left unmatched: 7. Per germline, CDR1 KGHDR and CDR2 SFDVKD. CDR3 size: 16 residues. CDR3 DNA: TGTGCCACCAGTGAAGGGACAGGTTTCCACACAGATACGCAGTATTTT. Translated, it gives CATSEGTGFHTDTQYF.

The genes are TRBV6-5 and TRBJ2-3, with D perhaps TRBD2 (5 bases). V lost 5 bases and J 3 bases, leaving 12 bases between the germline ends. Germline V CDR1 and CDR2: MNHEY, SVGAGI. CDR3 size: 14 residues. The CDR3 bases are TGTGCCAGCAGTAAACTAGATCAGACAGATACGCAGTATTTT. Encoded protein: CASSKLDQTDTQYF.

This chain uses TRBV7-9 with TRBJ1-6; 8 bases are a match to TRBD1. Trimming removed 1 base from V and 9 bases from J; junction bases left unmatched: 11. Per germline, CDR1 SEHNR and CDR2 FQNEAQ (reference sequence). This CDR3 contains 17 residues. The CDR3 DNA is TGTGCCAGCAGCTTAGAGGAGGCAGGGGGCTGGGGTTCACCCCTCCACTTT. Residues: CASSLEEAGGWGSPLHF.

V is TRBV5-1 and J is TRBJ2-7; D is possibly TRBD1 (6 bases). The CDR3 length is 15 residues. With 4 bases removed from V and 0 bases from J, the gap between germline ends came to 14 bases. In germline, CDR1 is SGHRS, CDR2 YFSETQ. CDR3 loop: CASSTPDSYSYEQYF. Written as DNA, the CDR3 is TGCGCCAGCAGCACCCCGGACAGCTACTCCTACGAGCAGTACTTC.

DNA of the CDR3: TGTGCCAGCAGGGAGGGGAAAAGCTGGATAATGGAGACCCAGTACTTC. This sequence encodes CASREGKSWIMETQYF. The chain employs TRBV11-2 and TRBJ2-5, with TRBD2 as a possible D gene (6 bases). V lost 6 bases, J lost 5 bases, and 22 bases lay in between. CDR1 and CDR2 from the germline V gene are SGHAT and FQNNGV. The CDR3 is 16 residues long.

This chain links TRBV5-1 with TRBJ2-1, with TRBD2 identical over 7 bases. This CDR3 comprises 16 residues. Germline CDR1 reads SGHRS; CDR2 reads YFSETQ. J was trimmed by 0 bases and V by 0 bases; bases with no gene match: 3. The DNA for the CDR3 is TGCGCCAGCAGCTTGGCCGGGGGGTTCTCCTACAATGAGCAGTTCTTC. It is translated as CASSLAGGFSYNEQFF.

The CDR3 loop reads CASSQVWLAGGHEQYF. CDR3 nucleotide sequence: TGCGCCAGCAGCCAAGTTTGGCTAGCGGGAGGCCACGAGCAGTACTTC. The genes are TRBV4-1 and TRBJ2-7; 11 bases fit TRBD2. From germline, CDR1 is MGHRA and CDR2 YSYEKL. The CDR3 spans 16 residues. Trimming cost V 1 base and J 5 bases; bases outside gene matches: 7.

This clone occurred once. The chain couples TRBV7-2 to TRBJ2-2; D possibly corresponds to TRBD2 (6 bases). Germline V gene lookup returns CDR1 SGHTA and CDR2 FQGNSA. The CDR3 totals 16 residues. V lost 5 bases and J 4 bases, leaving 17 bases between the germline ends. CDR3 bases: TGTGCCAGCAGCCTCCTCGGCGGGACGGGCACCGGGGAGCTGTTTTTT. Protein product: CASSLLGGTGTGELFF.

The rearrangement links TRBV4-2 to TRBJ1-1; TRBD1 might be the D (5 bases). The CDR3 spans 17 residues. From germline, CDR1 is LGHNA and CDR2 YNFKEQ. Trimming took 0 bases from V and 2 from J, leaving 16 bases between them. As DNA, the CDR3 is TGTGCCAGCAGCCAAGAAGTAGCGGCGGGGGGTAACACTGAAGCTTTCTTT. Its protein is CASSQEVAAGGNTEAFF.

The genes are TRBV28 and TRBJ1-6; D remains ambiguous. V gave up 8 bases and J gave up 10 bases, with 15 bases separating them. CDR1 and CDR2 from the germline V gene are MDHEN and SYDVKM. CDR3 size: 13 residues. The CDR3 region has the DNA TGTGCCAGCTGCAGAGAGCGTGGCTCACCCCTCCACTTT. Protein: CASCRERGSPLHF.

The chain couples TRBV14 to TRBJ1-1; 9 bases agree with TRBD1. J gave up 5 bases and V 3 bases, and 10 bases lay outside the gene matches. The CDR3 covers 16 residues. Germline assignment: CDR1 SGHDN and CDR2 FVKESK. The CDR3: CASSQFTGGGGTEAFF. The DNA of the CDR3 is TGTGCCAGCAGCCAGTTTACAGGGGGCGGTGGTACTGAAGCTTTCTTT. The variable domain in full, completed from reference TRBV14 and TRBJ1-1, reads EAGVTQFPSHSVIEKGQTVTLRCDPISGHDNLYWYRRVMGKEIKFLLHFVKESKQDESGMPNNRFLAERTGGTYSTLKVQPAELEDSGVYFCASSQFTGGGGTEAFFGQGTRLTVV.

V gene TRBV7-3 combines with J gene TRBJ1-2; D gene ambiguous. The CDR3 consists of 13 residues. V gave up 5 bases and J gave up 2 bases, with 9 bases separating them. Germline V CDR1 and CDR2: SGHTA, FQGTGA. The CDR3 reads CASSPGENYGYTF. The CDR3 DNA reads TGTGCCAGCAGCCCTGGGGAGAACTATGGCTACACCTTC.